This TCR beta chain originates from a study of blood T cells in healthy people across ages. Study details: T cells yielded about one barcoded beta molecule per two cells through template switching. Overall study findings and caveats: Per-million-T-cell TCR beta diversity fell roughly linearly with age. Both higher diversity and more naive CD4+ cells marked long-lived donors when set against aged donors.

Deletions cut 4 bases from V and 12 bases from J, with 13 bases between. The CDR3 length is 11 residues. Germline CDR1 and CDR2: WSHSY and SAAADI. A note on this clonotype: Its antigen is still unknown.

Together with a sample-barcoded 5' primer, a J-beta primer mix was included in a second PCR lasting roughly 6 to 12 cycles. A template-switch adaptor with 12 random nucleotides tagged each cDNA molecule. TCRdb analysed the 5' RACE reads with MiXCR anew, one entry per CDR3 protein. The sample records roughly 1.6 million distinct CDR3 sequences, 30% to 40% being singletons. This chain connects TRBV10-2 to TRBJ2-7; D is unresolved. This sequence originates from a woman in her thirties in good health. The sample comprised blood. CDR3 in DNA: TGCGCCAGCAGTGGTATGCTAGATTGGTACTTC. This translates into CASSGMLDWYF.